This T cell receptor (beta chain) was captured by sequencing in a study of Tregs in tolerant kidney transplant recipients. The study, taken as a whole, reports: Expanding Tregs on activated donor B cells appeared to best identify donor-specific TCRbeta clones.

With respect to this clone: Its target is unknown.

Clones were read by immunoSEQ multiplex PCR, and TCRdb kept only the in-frame ones, dropping some. The sample records fewer than 80,000 clones, 95% to 98% being singletons. The CDR3 contains 15 residues. Per germline, CDR1 MGHRA and CDR2 YSYEKL. V was clipped by 0 bases and J by 10 bases, with 18 bases between them. This sequence was found in a human donor who received a combined kidney and bone marrow transplant. The J gene is TRBJ1-1, the V gene TRBV4-1; no reliable D call. The source material was Tregs from blood, sampled before the transplant. The CDR3, as DNA: TGCGCCAGCAGCCAAGATCGGGTATGGCCGAACGGAGCTTTCTTT. This encodes CASSQDRVWPNGAFF.